The 6 T cell receptor beta chains below were found in one sample sequenced in a study of OX40 agonist ivuxolimab in advanced cancers. The library was generated by the immunoSEQ multiplex PCR assay. Here the immuneACCESS table is served through TCRdb, limited to in-frame sequences with V and J called. Missing clones are a known gap in these copies; in checked studies unresolved V genes cover under half, and the rest lacks a known reason. The sample yields tens of thousands of clones; 85% to 90% were counted once. 0.8% to 1% of the sample lies in the top ten. Sequencing was performed on CD4+ or CD8+ T cells sorted from blood, taken in a trial of the OX40 agonist ivuxolimab. The receptors here all came from an adult with an advanced solid tumor such as melanoma, head and neck, liver or kidney cancer.

This chain connects TRBV5-1 to TRBJ2-2; 9 bases line up with TRBD2. J lost 1 base, V lost 6 bases, and 4 bases had no gene match. Looked up from germline, CDR1 is SGHRS and CDR2 is YFSETQ. The CDR3 has 15 residues. CDR3 bases: TGCGCCAGCACTCCACTAGCGGGGAACACCGGGGAGCTGTTTTTT. It is translated as CASTPLAGNTGELFF.

This clone was detected once. This chain's CDR3 is CASTSHARGEEAFF. CDR3 DNA sequence: TGTGCCAGCACCTCCCATGCCCGGGGAGAGGAAGCTTTCTTT. V usage is TRBV6-5 and J usage is TRBJ1-1, with unresolved D. The CDR3 extends over 14 amino acids. V was trimmed by 7 bases and J by 8 bases, leaving 20 bases between them. CDR1 and CDR2 from the germline V gene are MNHEY and SVGAGI.

This sequence joins TRBV19 and TRBJ1-1; 8 bases match TRBD1. This CDR3 spans 13 amino acids. CDR1 LNHDA and CDR2 SQIVND come from the germline V gene (reference sequence). Trimming removed 6 bases from V and 3 bases from J; junction bases left unmatched: 3. For the CDR3, the DNA is TGTGCCAGTAGCAAGGACAGGGACACTGAAGCTTTCTTT. This translates into CASSKDRDTEAFF.

The V call is TRBV11-2, the J call TRBJ1-3, with D perhaps TRBD1 (6 bases). Germline assignment: CDR1 SGHAT and CDR2 FQNNGV. The CDR3 has 18 amino acids. V was clipped by 2 bases and J by 0 bases, with 17 bases between them. The CDR3 sequence is CASSLLVGRGSSGNTIYF. The CDR3 nucleotides read TGTGCCAGCAGCTTATTGGTCGGCAGGGGATCCTCTGGAAACACCATATATTTT.

The chain joins TRBV5-5 to TRBJ1-4; no clear D gene. The V gene's germline CDR1 is SGHKS and CDR2 YYEKEE (reference sequence). Trimming left V 0 bases short and J 8 bases short, with 8 bases between. There are 13 residues in the CDR3. The CDR3 sequence: CASSLGRNEKLFF. CDR3 in DNA: TGTGCCAGCAGCTTGGGACGGAACGAAAAACTGTTTTTT.

On this clone: The same CDR3 arises from other DNA sequences in this sample as well. This chain connects TRBV18 to TRBJ2-7; D is unclear. Germline V gene lookup returns CDR1 KGHSH and CDR2 LQKENI. CDR3 length: 13 residues. Between the trimmed V and J ends, which lost 6 bases and 0 bases, there was a span of 9 bases. CDR3 protein: CASSTSSSYEQYF. CDR3 sequence (DNA): TGTGCCAGCTCGACAAGTAGCTCCTACGAGCAGTACTTC.